This T cell receptor (beta chain) was obtained from a study of blood T cell repertoires in COVID-19. Assay used: immunoSEQ multiplex PCR; TCRdb lists only in-frame clones, some missing. The profile shows roughly 310,000 clones, around 90% of them singletons. The V gene end was trimmed by 6 bases and the J gene end by 9 bases; junction bases not matched to a gene: 8. Per the germline V gene, CDR1 is MNHEY and CDR2 is SVGAGI. CDR3 size: 13 residues. V usage is TRBV6-5 and J usage is TRBJ1-5; 7 nucleotides align to TRBD1. Material for sequencing was PBMCs or T cells enriched from blood (not recorded which). The sequence came from a man in his 60s who had recovered from COVID-19. In nucleotides, the CDR3 is TGTGCCAGCAGGCGGACAGGCGGTTCGCCCCAGCATTTT. This codes for CASRRTGGSPQHF.